The TCR beta chain under discussion was sequenced for a study of blood T cells in healthy people across ages. The study's findings and limits: CMV status of donors was not determined, possibly confounding expanded clonotype changes.

Primed by a sample-barcoded 5' primer and a J-beta primer mix, a second PCR proceeded for about 7 to 11 cycles. Every molecule of cDNA carried a tag from a template-switch adaptor with 12 random nucleotides. TCRdb processed the 5' RACE reads anew with MiXCR; each CDR3 protein has one entry. The profile shows 1.5 million to 2 million distinct CDR3 sequences, roughly 52% of them singletons. Worth noting for this clonotype: The antigen remains unidentified.

Researchers isolated at least 7 million PBMCs per sample. This receptor was obtained from a middle-aged woman in good health. The source material was blood.

The CDR3 loop is CASSWGTTKETQYF. The DNA of the CDR3 is TGCGCCAGCAGCTGGGGGACAACGAAAGAGACCCAGTACTTC. The chain is built from TRBV5-1 and TRBJ2-7, with D possibly TRBD1 on 6 matching bases. Gene TRBJ2-5 matches the end of the DNA better, so the J call may be wrong. From germline, CDR1 is SGHRS and CDR2 YFSETQ. The CDR3 contains 14 residues.